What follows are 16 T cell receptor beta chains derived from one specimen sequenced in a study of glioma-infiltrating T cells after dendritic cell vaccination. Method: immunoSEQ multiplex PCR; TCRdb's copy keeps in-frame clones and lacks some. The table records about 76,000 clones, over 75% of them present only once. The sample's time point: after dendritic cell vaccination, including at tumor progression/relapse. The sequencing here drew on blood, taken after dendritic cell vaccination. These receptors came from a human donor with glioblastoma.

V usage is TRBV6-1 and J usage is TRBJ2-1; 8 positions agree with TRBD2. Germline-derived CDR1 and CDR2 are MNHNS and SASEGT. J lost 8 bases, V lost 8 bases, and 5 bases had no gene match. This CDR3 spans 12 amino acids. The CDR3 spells CASRTSTDEQFF. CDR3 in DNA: TGTGCCAGCCGGACTAGCACGGATGAGCAGTTCTTC.

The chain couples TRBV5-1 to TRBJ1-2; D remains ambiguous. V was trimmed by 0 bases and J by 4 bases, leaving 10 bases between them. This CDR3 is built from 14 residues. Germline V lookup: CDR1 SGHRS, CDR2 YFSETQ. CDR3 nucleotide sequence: TGCGCCAGCAGCTTGGCTCCTATTCGCTATGGCTACACCTTC. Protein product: CASSLAPIRYGYTF.

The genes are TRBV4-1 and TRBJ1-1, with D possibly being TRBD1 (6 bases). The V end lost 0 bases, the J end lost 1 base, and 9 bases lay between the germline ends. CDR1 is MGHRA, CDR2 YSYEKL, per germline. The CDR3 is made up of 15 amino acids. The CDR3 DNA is TGCGCCAGCAGCCAAGAAATAGGGGGGAACACTGAAGCTTTCTTT. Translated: CASSQEIGGNTEAFF.

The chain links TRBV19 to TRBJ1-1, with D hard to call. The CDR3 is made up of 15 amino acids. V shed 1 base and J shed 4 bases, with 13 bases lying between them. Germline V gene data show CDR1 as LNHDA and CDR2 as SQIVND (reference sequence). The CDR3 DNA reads TGTGCCAGTAGTATAGCTCGGGGAAAGAGCACTGAAGCTTTCTTT. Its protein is CASSIARGKSTEAFF.

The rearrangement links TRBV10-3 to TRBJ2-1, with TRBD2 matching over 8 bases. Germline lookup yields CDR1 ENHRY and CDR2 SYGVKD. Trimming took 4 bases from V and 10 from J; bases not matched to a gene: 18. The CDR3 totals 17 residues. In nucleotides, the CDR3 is TGTGCCATCAGTGGCCCCTCCAATAGCGGGGTTTTCGGGGAGCAGTTCTTC. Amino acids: CAISGPSNSGVFGEQFF.

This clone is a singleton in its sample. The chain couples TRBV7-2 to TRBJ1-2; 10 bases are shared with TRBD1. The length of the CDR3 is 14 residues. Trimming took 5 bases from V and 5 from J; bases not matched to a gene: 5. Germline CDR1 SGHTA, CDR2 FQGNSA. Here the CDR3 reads CASSRGQGLYGYTF. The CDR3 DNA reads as TGTGCCAGCAGCCGGGGACAGGGGCTTTATGGCTACACCTTC.

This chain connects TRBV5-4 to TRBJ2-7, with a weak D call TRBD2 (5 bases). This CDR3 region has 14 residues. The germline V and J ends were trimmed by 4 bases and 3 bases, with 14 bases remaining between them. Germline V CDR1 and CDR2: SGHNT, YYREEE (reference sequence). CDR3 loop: CASSPGLIRYEQYF. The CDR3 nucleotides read TGTGCCAGCAGCCCCGGACTTATCCGCTACGAGCAGTACTTC.

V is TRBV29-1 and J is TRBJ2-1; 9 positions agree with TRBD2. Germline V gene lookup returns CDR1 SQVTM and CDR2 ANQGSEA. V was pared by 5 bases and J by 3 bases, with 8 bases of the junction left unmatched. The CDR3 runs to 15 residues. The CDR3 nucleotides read TGCAGCGTTATTTTGACTAGCGGTTACTACAATGAGCAGTTCTTC. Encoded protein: CSVILTSGYYNEQFF.

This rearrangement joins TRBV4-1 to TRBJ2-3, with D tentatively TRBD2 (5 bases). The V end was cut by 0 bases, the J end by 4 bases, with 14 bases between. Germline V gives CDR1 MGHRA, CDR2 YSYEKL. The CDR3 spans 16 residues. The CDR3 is CASSQDSSGRADTQYF. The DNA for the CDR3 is TGCGCCAGCAGCCAAGATAGTTCGGGAAGGGCAGATACGCAGTATTTT.

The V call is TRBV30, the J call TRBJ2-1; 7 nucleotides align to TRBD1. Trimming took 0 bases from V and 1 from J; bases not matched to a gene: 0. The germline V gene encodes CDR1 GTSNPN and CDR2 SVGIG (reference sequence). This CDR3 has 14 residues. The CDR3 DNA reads TGTGCCTGGAGTGTACAGGGGTCCTACAATGAGCAGTTCTTC. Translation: CAWSVQGSYNEQFF.

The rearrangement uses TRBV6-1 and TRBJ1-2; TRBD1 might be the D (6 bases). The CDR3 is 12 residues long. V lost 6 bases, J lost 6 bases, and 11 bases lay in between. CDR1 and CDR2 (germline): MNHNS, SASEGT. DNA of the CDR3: TGTGCCAGCAGAAATGACAGGAATGGCTACACCTTC. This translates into CASRNDRNGYTF.

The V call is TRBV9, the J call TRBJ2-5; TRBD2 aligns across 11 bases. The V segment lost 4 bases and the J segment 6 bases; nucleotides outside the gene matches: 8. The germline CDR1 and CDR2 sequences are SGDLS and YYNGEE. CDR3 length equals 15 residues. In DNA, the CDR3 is TGTGCCAGCAGCTCCATAGCGGGAGGGGGGAAGACCCAGTACTTC. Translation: CASSSIAGGGKTQYF.

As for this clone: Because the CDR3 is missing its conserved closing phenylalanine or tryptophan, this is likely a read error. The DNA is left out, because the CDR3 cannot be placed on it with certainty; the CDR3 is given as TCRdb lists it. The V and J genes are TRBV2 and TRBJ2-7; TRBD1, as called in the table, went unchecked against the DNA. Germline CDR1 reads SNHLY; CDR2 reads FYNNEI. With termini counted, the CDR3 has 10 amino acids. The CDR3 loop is CASSQDRVRL.

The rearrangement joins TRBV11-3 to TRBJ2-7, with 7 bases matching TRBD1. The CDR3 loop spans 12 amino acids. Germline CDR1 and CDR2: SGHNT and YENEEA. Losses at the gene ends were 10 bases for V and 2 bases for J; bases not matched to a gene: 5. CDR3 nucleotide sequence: TGTGCCACGGGACAGCTCGCCTACGAGCAGTACTTC. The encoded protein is CATGQLAYEQYF.

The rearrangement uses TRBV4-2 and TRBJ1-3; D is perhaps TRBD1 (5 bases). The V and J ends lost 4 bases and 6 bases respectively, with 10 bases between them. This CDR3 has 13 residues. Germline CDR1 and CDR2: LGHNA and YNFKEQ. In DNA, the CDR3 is TGTGCCAGCAGCCCTGGGGGGTTAAACACCATATATTTT. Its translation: CASSPGGLNTIYF.

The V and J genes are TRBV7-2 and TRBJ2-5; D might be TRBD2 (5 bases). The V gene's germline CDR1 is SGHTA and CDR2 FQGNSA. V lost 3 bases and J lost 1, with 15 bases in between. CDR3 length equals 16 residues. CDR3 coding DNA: TGTGCCAGCAGCTTGGATTCCCACGGGATCCAAGAGACCCAGTACTTC. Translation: CASSLDSHGIQETQYF.